The 5 T cell receptor beta chains listed next were all sequenced from one sample in a study of blood T cells in healthy people across ages. A second PCR, run for about 7 to 11 cycles, used a sample-barcoded 5' primer plus a J-beta primer mix. TCRdb itself ran the 5' RACE reads through MiXCR, one entry per CDR3 protein. The sample lists some 1.4 million distinct CDR3 sequences; around 42% were seen once. Sequenced material: blood. The source of these receptors is a woman younger than 35 in good health.

This chain links TRBV3-1 with TRBJ2-5; a possible D gene is TRBD1 (5 bases). The CDR3 consists of 14 residues. Trimming stripped 1 base from V and 11 bases from J, with 17 bases between. Germline loops: CDR1 LGHDT, CDR2 YNNKEL (reference sequence). CDR3 DNA sequence: TGTGCCAGCAGCCAAGGGGTGGGGCCTAGAGAGCAGTACTTC. Its translation: CASSQGVGPREQYF.

The chain couples TRBV10-3 to TRBJ1-6; maybe TRBD1 (6 bases). Germline V gives CDR1 ENHRY, CDR2 SYGVKD. This CDR3 has 14 residues. Trimming stripped 3 bases from V and 7 bases from J, with 10 bases between. CDR3 in DNA: TGTGCCATCAGTGAAGGGGACAACAATTCACCCCTCCACTTT. Translating it yields CAISEGDNNSPLHF.

In nucleotides, the CDR3 is TGTGCCAGCAGCCTACCGGGACTAGCGGGTTTCAATGAGCAGTACTTC. This translates into CASSLPGLAGFNEQYF. The rearrangement joins TRBV11-2 to TRBJ2-5; 12 bases map to TRBD2. Unmatched junction bases numbered 15, after V lost 5 bases and J lost 11 bases. CDR1 and CDR2 from the germline V gene are SGHAT and FQNNGV. CDR3 length: 16 residues.

This chain joins TRBV27 and TRBJ1-2, with a weak D call TRBD1 (6 bases). The CDR3 totals 13 residues. Trimming stripped 4 bases from V and 1 base from J, with 7 bases between. The germline CDR1 and CDR2 sequences are MNHEY and SMNVEV (reference sequence). The CDR3 bases are TGTGCCAGCAGTTGGGACAATAACTATGGCTACACCTTC. Protein sequence: CASSWDNNYGYTF.

This clonotype was observed a few times. The chain has TRBV5-1 and TRBJ2-3, with D possibly being TRBD2 (6 bases). V was shortened by 7 bases and J by 2 bases, with 14 bases between the two germline ends. CDR1 is SGHRS and CDR2 is YFSETQ in the germline V gene. This CDR3 region has 14 residues. The CDR3 region is CASARDSLTDTQYF. In nucleotides, the CDR3 is TGCGCCAGCGCCAGGGACTCCCTCACAGATACGCAGTATTTT.